These 30 T cell receptor beta chains share one sample of origin, sequenced in a study of CD8+CD57+ T cells in acquired aplastic anemia. Patients picked for sequencing had shown CD8+CD57+ cell expansion detected by flow cytometry. For CDR3 and TCR beta VDJ profiling, genomic DNA was the template used. TCRdb recomputed calls from the reads with MiXCR, one row per CDR3 protein. The top ten clones hold about 12% of a sample with about 150,000 distinct CDR3 sequences, less than 60% of them seen once. Sequencing was carried out using sorted CD4+, CD8+, or CD8+CD57+ T cells (not recorded which) from PBMCs. Every receptor here comes from a human donor with aplastic anemia.

This clonotype appeared many times. The chain couples TRBV19 to TRBJ1-1; no firm D call. Trimming took 4 bases from V and 0 from J, leaving 6 bases between them. The CDR3 consists of 13 residues. Per the germline V gene, CDR1 is LNHDA and CDR2 is SQIVND (reference sequence). CDR3: CASSTSLNTEAFF. In nucleotides, the CDR3 is TGTGCCAGTAGTACATCTCTGAACACTGAAGCTTTCTTT.

The chain joins TRBV7-6 to TRBJ1-2, with D unclear. V was clipped by 5 bases and J by 7 bases, with 20 bases between them. This CDR3 is built from 15 residues. CDR1 is SGHVS and CDR2 is FNYEAQ in the germline V gene. CDR3 residues: CASSPSAAAGSGYTF. CDR3 DNA sequence: TGTGCCAGCAGCCCATCCGCGGCGGCGGGCAGTGGCTACACCTTC.

This clonotype was recorded many times. This chain joins TRBV4-1 and TRBJ1-3, with D uncertain. Germline-derived CDR1 and CDR2 are MGHRA and YSYEKL. Between the trimmed V and J ends, which lost 2 bases and 4 bases, there was a span of 9 bases. CDR3 length equals 14 residues. CDR3 in amino acids: CASSQIHLGNTIYF. CDR3 DNA: TGCGCCAGCAGCCAAATCCACCTCGGAAACACCATATATTTT.

This clonotype was seen ten or more times. The rearrangement links TRBV7-8 to TRBJ2-2; 10 nucleotides match TRBD2. The ends lost 5 bases at V and 1 base at J; junction bases unmatched: 4. CDR1 and CDR2 (germline): SGHVS, FQNEAQ. There are 16 residues in the CDR3. CDR3 in DNA: TGTGCCAGCAGCACCCTAGCGGGGGAGAACACCGGGGAGCTGTTTTTT. The encoded protein is CASSTLAGENTGELFF.

Comment on this clonotype: The conserved phenylalanine or tryptophan is not found at the CDR3 terminus, so this likely reflects a read error. CDR3 bases: TGTGCCAGCAGTTTAGGACAGCAACAGTCCTACGAGCAGTACTCC. It is translated as CASSLGQQQSYEQYS. The chain employs TRBV27 and TRBJ2-7; D possibly corresponds to TRBD1 (6 bases). Germline V gene data show CDR1 as MNHEY and CDR2 as SMNVEV (reference sequence). This CDR3 has 15 residues. The V end lost 2 bases, the J end lost 1 base, and 12 bases lay between the germline ends.

This sequence joins TRBV25-1 and TRBJ2-1; the D gene is possibly TRBD2 (5 bases). The V end lost 2 bases, the J end lost 4 bases, and 15 bases lay between the germline ends. Germline CDR1 reads MGHDK; CDR2 reads SYGVNS. CDR3 length: 16 residues. As DNA, the CDR3 is TGTGCCAGCAGTGAAAGGGAGAACGGACCTTACAATGAGCAGTTCTTC. This gives the protein CASSERENGPYNEQFF.

This clonotype was recorded many times. This chain joins TRBV7-9 and TRBJ2-7; no clear D gene. The germline V gene encodes CDR1 SEHNR and CDR2 FQNEAQ (reference sequence). CDR3 length: 13 amino acids. The V end was cut by 2 bases, the J end by 2 bases, with 7 bases between. As DNA, the CDR3 is TGTGCCAGCAGCTTAAAAGAAGCCTACGAGCAGTACTTC. This encodes CASSLKEAYEQYF.

The chain carries TRBV10-3 and TRBJ2-3; 7 bases align to TRBD2. Germline lookup yields CDR1 ENHRY and CDR2 SYGVKD. This CDR3 spans 14 amino acids. V was pared by 4 bases and J by 1 base, with 2 bases of the junction left unmatched. CDR3 loop: CAISVREGTDTQYF. CDR3 in DNA: TGTGCCATCAGTGTTCGGGAGGGCACAGATACGCAGTATTTT.

This clonotype was detected only a few times. V is TRBV7-2 and J is TRBJ1-6; D remains ambiguous. Germline CDR1 reads SGHTA; CDR2 reads FQGNSA. This CDR3 is 13 amino acids long. Deletions cut 2 bases from V and 10 bases from J, with 9 bases between. CDR3 residues: CASSLPTSSPLHF. CDR3 sequence (DNA): TGTGCCAGCAGCTTACCGACAAGCTCACCCCTCCACTTT.

The chain employs TRBV9 and TRBJ1-1; D possibly corresponds to TRBD1 (6 bases). Germline assignment: CDR1 SGDLS and CDR2 YYNGEE. The CDR3 is made up of 15 amino acids. Trimming removed 3 bases at V and 1 base at J, with 13 bases between. CDR3 amino acids: CASSANPGQNTEAFF. For the CDR3, the DNA is TGTGCCAGCAGCGCCAACCCGGGACAGAACACTGAAGCTTTCTTT.

This clonotype was counted at least ten times. The chain is built from TRBV2 and TRBJ2-7, with D unclear. The germline V gene encodes CDR1 SNHLY and CDR2 FYNNEI. CDR3 size: 13 residues. The germline V and J ends were trimmed by 6 bases and 0 bases, with 9 bases remaining between them. CDR3 loop: CASSPQSSYEQYF. The CDR3, as DNA: TGTGCCAGCAGCCCTCAGTCCTCCTACGAGCAGTACTTC.

V gene TRBV19 combines with J gene TRBJ1-2; TRBD1 matches 10 bases. J gave up 7 bases and V 1 base, and 3 bases lay outside the gene matches. This CDR3 spans 14 amino acids. Germline V gene sequence: CDR1 LNHDA, CDR2 SQIVND (reference sequence). The CDR3 loop is CASSIVGTGVGYTF. In nucleotides, the CDR3 is TGTGCCAGTAGTATAGTAGGGACAGGGGTTGGCTACACCTTC. The full variable domain, with the rest looked up from reference TRBV19 and TRBJ1-2, is DGGITQSPKYLFRKEGQNVTLSCEQNLNHDAMYWYRQDPGQGLRLIYYSQIVNDFQKGDIAEGYSVSREKKESFPLTVTSAQKNPTAFYLCASSIVGTGVGYTFGSGTRLTVV.

This sequence joins TRBV2 and TRBJ2-3; D is undetermined. V dropped 8 bases and J dropped 1 base, with 13 bases sitting between them. The CDR3 loop spans 14 amino acids. CDR1 and CDR2 (germline): SNHLY, FYNNEI. The CDR3 DNA reads TGTGCCAGCTCAGGAGCGACCGGCACAGATACGCAGTATTTT. This gives the protein CASSGATGTDTQYF.

This clonotype showed up just once. The rearrangement joins TRBV19 to TRBJ1-5; weak D call: TRBD1 (5 bases). V lost 7 bases and J 4 bases, leaving 14 bases between the germline ends. This CDR3 comprises 14 residues. Germline values: CDR1 LNHDA, CDR2 SQIVND (reference sequence). This chain's CDR3 is CASTSGASNQPQHF. The DNA for the CDR3 is TGTGCCAGTACCTCCGGGGCTAGTAATCAGCCCCAGCATTTT.

With regard to this clonotype: This may come from a read error, since a much larger clone is one base off. The gene calls are TRBV5-1 and TRBJ2-1, with a weak D call TRBD2 (5 bases). Germline-derived CDR1 and CDR2 are SGHRS and YFSETQ. The CDR3 length is 16 residues. This CDR3 is CASSLRTGSSYNEQLF. In DNA, the CDR3 is TGCGCCAGCAGCTTGAGGACGGGGAGCTCCTACAATGAGCAGCTCTTC. Supplemented by reference TRBV5-1 and TRBJ2-1, the full variable domain reads KAGVTQTPRYLIKTRGQQVTLSCSPISGHRSVSWYQQTPGQGLQFLFEYFSETQRNKGNFPGRFSGRQFSNSRSEMNVSTLELGDSALYLCASSLRTGSSYNEQLFGPGTRLTVL.

This clonotype has a handful of counts. This chain connects TRBV10-3 to TRBJ1-1; D gene uncertain. Germline assignment: CDR1 ENHRY and CDR2 SYGVKD. The CDR3 is made up of 14 amino acids. V shed 4 bases and J shed 0 bases, with 9 bases lying between them. The DNA for the CDR3 is TGTGCCATCAGTGTCGGCATACTGAACACTGAAGCTTTCTTT. Protein: CAISVGILNTEAFF.

V is TRBV6-1 and J is TRBJ1-4; TRBD1 aligns across 9 bases. The germline CDR1 and CDR2 sequences are MNHNS and SASEGT. The CDR3 contains 17 residues. V lost 1 base to trimming and J lost 4 bases; unmatched junction nucleotides: 7. The DNA for the CDR3 is TGTGCCAGCAGTGAAGGGACCCCGGGACAGGGTAATGAAAAACTGTTTTTT. Amino acids: CASSEGTPGQGNEKLFF.

CDR3 protein: CASSQDGFTSLYGYTF. The CDR3 coding sequence is TGTGCCAGCAGCCAAGATGGGTTTACCTCACTCTATGGCTACACCTTC. V and J are TRBV3-1 and TRBJ1-2; D is uncertain. Germline-derived CDR1 and CDR2 are LGHDT and YNNKEL (reference sequence). The V and J ends lost 0 bases and 4 bases respectively, with 15 bases between them. The CDR3 runs 16 residues. The variable domain in full, with the rest retrieved from reference TRBV3-1 and TRBJ1-2, is DTAVSQTPKYLVTQMGNDKSIKCEQNLGHDTMYWYKQDSKKFLKIMFSYNNKELIINETVPNRFSPKSPDKAHLNLHINSLELGDSAVYFCASSQDGFTSLYGYTFGSGTRLTVV.

V usage is TRBV12-3 or TRBV12-4 and J usage is TRBJ1-4, with D tentatively TRBD1 (6 bases). The germline V and J ends were trimmed by 3 bases and 10 bases, with 15 bases remaining between them. This CDR3 region has 14 residues. CDR3 sequence reads: CASSFSGVDGKLFF. In nucleotides, the CDR3 is TGTGCCAGCAGTTTCTCAGGGGTAGACGGAAAACTGTTTTTT.

The chain carries TRBV2 and TRBJ1-6; D ambiguous. CDR1 and CDR2 (germline): SNHLY, FYNNEI. The CDR3 runs 14 residues. The V gene lost 6 bases and the J gene lost 8 bases, with 14 bases spanning the gap. As DNA, the CDR3 is TGTGCCAGCAGGATGTGGGGTCCGGATTCACCCCTCCACTTT. This encodes CASRMWGPDSPLHF.

This clonotype showed up many times. The CDR3 DNA sequence: TGTGCCAGCAGTCCATTCGCGGGGGACCTTCCTTACAATGAGCAGTTCTTC. Its translation: CASSPFAGDLPYNEQFF. This chain links TRBV19 with TRBJ2-1; 7 positions match TRBD2. The V and J ends lost 9 bases and 4 bases, in that order; junction bases with no gene match: 18. Germline lookup yields CDR1 LNHDA and CDR2 SQIVND (reference sequence). The CDR3 is made up of 17 amino acids. Combining the CDR3 with reference TRBV19 and TRBJ2-1 gives the whole variable domain DGGITQSPKYLFRKEGQNVTLSCEQNLNHDAMYWYRQDPGQGLRLIYYSQIVNDFQKGDIAEGYSVSREKKESFPLTVTSAQKNPTAFYLCASSPFAGDLPYNEQFFGPGTRLTVL.

V and J are TRBV4-2 and TRBJ2-7, with 8 bases identical to TRBD2. The junction had 1 base not matched to a gene; V was cut back by 0 bases and J by 0 bases. The CDR3 runs to 15 residues. Germline V gives CDR1 LGHNA, CDR2 YNFKEQ. CDR3: CASSQEAGASYEQYF. CDR3 bases: TGTGCCAGCAGCCAAGAAGCGGGGGCCTCCTACGAGCAGTACTTC.

The sample holds a few counts of this clonotype. V and J are TRBV4-2 and TRBJ1-5, with D perhaps matching TRBD1 (6 bases). Trimming stripped 2 bases from V and 5 bases from J, with 28 bases between. CDR3 size: 20 residues. Germline lookup yields CDR1 LGHNA and CDR2 YNFKEQ. In DNA form, the CDR3 reads TGTGCCAGCAGCCAAAGGCTAGGGGCGGTTCGGGGGGGGGCGGATCAGCCCCAGCATTTT. It codes for CASSQRLGAVRGGADQPQHF.

About this clonotype: Possible read error: a much larger clone is one base away. The CDR3 end shows no conserved phenylalanine or tryptophan, and so a read error is likely. This chain joins TRBV9 and TRBJ1-1, with TRBD1 identical over 10 bases. CDR1 and CDR2 from the germline V gene are SGDLS and YYNGEE. The junction had 13 bases not matched to a gene; V was cut back by 3 bases and J by 5 bases. The CDR3 runs to 17 residues. The CDR3 DNA sequence: TGTGCCAGCAGCGCCTGGGACAGGGGCTCCGGGGGGACTGAAGCTTTCCTT. Encoded protein: CASSAWDRGSGGTEAFL.

The V call is TRBV2, the J call TRBJ1-1, with a possible D match to TRBD1 (6 bases). V was shortened by 6 bases and J by 0 bases, with 11 bases between the two germline ends. Germline CDR1 and CDR2: SNHLY and FYNNEI. There are 14 residues in the CDR3. DNA for the CDR3: TGTGCCAGCAGGGACAGTCCCCTGAACACTGAAGCTTTCTTT. Translated, it gives CASRDSPLNTEAFF.

This clonotype appeared a few times. The CDR3 protein is CASSLSTRSEQYF. The CDR3 DNA sequence: TGTGCCAGCAGCTTAAGCACCAGGTCCGAGCAGTACTTC. This rearrangement joins TRBV7-9 to TRBJ2-7; D is ambiguous. Trimming took off 2 bases at V and 6 bases at J, with 11 bases between the two ends. The CDR3 has 13 amino acids. Germline loops: CDR1 SEHNR, CDR2 FQNEAQ (reference sequence).

Many counts were recorded for this clonotype. The V gene is TRBV12-3 or TRBV12-4, the J gene TRBJ2-3, with no clear D. With 0 bases removed from V and 1 base from J, the gap between germline ends came to 5 bases. This CDR3 has 14 amino acids. CDR3 sequence reads: CASSLAGRTDTQYF. CDR3 bases: TGTGCCAGCAGTTTAGCGGGCCGCACAGATACGCAGTATTTT.

The J gene is TRBJ2-5, the V gene TRBV5-1, with 10 nucleotides matching TRBD1. This CDR3 contains 15 residues. From germline, CDR1 is SGHRS and CDR2 YFSETQ. Losses at the gene ends were 3 bases for V and 4 bases for J; bases not matched to a gene: 6. The CDR3 loop is CASSSGTGATETQYF. Written as DNA, the CDR3 is TGCGCCAGCAGCTCCGGGACAGGGGCTACAGAGACCCAGTACTTC.

This clonotype has more than one count but fewer than ten. The genes are TRBV3-1 and TRBJ2-1, with D perhaps matching TRBD2 (6 bases). Germline CDR1 is LGHDT and CDR2 is YNNKEL (reference sequence). The V and J ends lost 4 bases and 12 bases respectively, with 19 bases between them. The CDR3 contains 14 residues. The CDR3 DNA reads TGTGCCAGCAGCCCCCGGGGGATGATCCAGGGGCAGTTCTTC. Translating it yields CASSPRGMIQGQFF.

The rearrangement joins TRBV19 to TRBJ2-7, with a tentative D call TRBD1 (5 bases). CDR3 size: 13 residues. V was cut by 3 bases and J by 5 bases, with 11 bases left in between. Germline V gene lookup returns CDR1 LNHDA and CDR2 SQIVND (reference sequence). CDR3 nucleotide sequence: TGTGCCAGTAGTATTTCAGGGAACCACGAGCAGTACTTC. Protein product: CASSISGNHEQYF.